The rows below give T cell receptor beta chains drawn from one sample of a study of T cell responses to AZD1222 COVID-19 vaccine. Sequenced by immunoSEQ multiplex PCR; TCRdb stores in-frame clones only, minus some. The sample yields 150,000 to 170,000 clones, roughly 90% seen once. The source material was peripheral blood, sampled on day 0 of MenACWY control vaccination. The receptor source for this set is an adult in good health. Both conserved end residues are part of each CDR3. The order of the fields is V gene, CDR3 length, CDR3 protein.

v_call: TRBV7-2; cdr3_length: 15; cdr3_aa: CASSLDPSGVYGYTF
v_call: TRBV16; cdr3_length: 16; cdr3_aa: CASSQSAPRALYGYTF
v_call: TRBV24-1; cdr3_length: 16; cdr3_aa: CATSDLSIDGGNIQYF
v_call: TRBV25-1; cdr3_length: 11; cdr3_aa: CASSDRLGYTF
v_call: TRBV7-8; cdr3_length: 15; cdr3_aa: CASSNVRDRDYGYTF
v_call: TRBV5-4; cdr3_length: 15; cdr3_aa: CASSLFGQTNEKLFF
v_call: TRBV4-2; cdr3_length: 18; cdr3_aa: CARSQDGTSGGSQETQYF
v_call: TRBV15; cdr3_length: 14; cdr3_aa: CATSRGTANSPLHF
v_call: TRBV2; cdr3_length: 12; cdr3_aa: CASKMDTTEAFF
v_call: TRBV4-3; cdr3_length: 14; cdr3_aa: CASSQDPRDYGYTF
v_call: TRBV18; cdr3_length: 13; cdr3_aa: CASSPPSSYEQYF
v_call: TRBV7-2; cdr3_length: 13; cdr3_aa: CASSLGVILEQFF
v_call: TRBV5-8; cdr3_length: 15; cdr3_aa: CASSFGTSSADTQYF
v_call: TRBV12-3/TRBV12-4; cdr3_length: 13; cdr3_aa: CASSPGVADIQYF